This T cell receptor beta chain was sequenced in a study of blood T cell repertoires in COVID-19. Authors' data handling: It was from reference gene primer amplification that nucleated cell counts were estimated. Sequencing was performed with immunoSEQ multiplex PCR; in TCRdb, only in-frame clones are kept and a portion is missing. V and J calls and clone size are those listed in that table; D and trimming were worked out from the DNA. The table includes over 200,000 clones, 86% detected once. V was pared by 4 bases and J by 0 bases, with 14 bases between. CDR3 length: 16 amino acids. CDR1 is SGHRS and CDR2 is YFSETQ in the germline V gene.

Sequencing was carried out using peripheral blood. The chain recombines TRBV5-1 with TRBJ1-3; possibly TRBD1 for D (6 bases). This clonotype was sampled from a man aged 35 to 55 who had recovered from COVID-19. The CDR3 protein is CASSLRQAGSGNTIYF. The CDR3 DNA sequence: TGCGCCAGCAGCCTTAGACAGGCTGGCTCTGGAAACACCATATATTTT.